One sample yielded the 10 T cell receptor beta chains listed below, sequenced in a study of blood T cell repertoires in COVID-19. Sequencing was performed with immunoSEQ multiplex PCR; in TCRdb, only in-frame clones are kept and a portion is missing. The table lists about 130,000 clones, over 60% of them singletons, with around 1.8% in the top ten. Input material: peripheral blood. The receptors derive from a woman aged 70-85 years with acute or convalescent COVID-19.

In regard to this clone: A junction end diverges from the germline sequence, so it may reflect a read error. The chain uses TRBV7-9 and TRBJ2-3; 9 bases match TRBD1. The V gene's germline CDR1 is SEHNR and CDR2 FQNEAQ (reference sequence). CDR3 length: 15 amino acids. CDR3 amino acids: CASSVAGTGIDTQYF. The CDR3 nucleotides read TGTGCCAGCAGCGTAGCCGGGACAGGGATAGATACGCAGTATTTT.

The chain recombines TRBV29-1 with TRBJ2-3; tentative D call: TRBD2 (6 bases). The CDR3 consists of 15 residues. V lost 0 bases to trimming and J lost 2 bases, with 12 bases between them. Germline CDR1 reads SQVTM; CDR2 reads ANQGSEA. CDR3 in amino acids: CSVEDRGTLTDTQYF. CDR3 DNA sequence: TGCAGCGTTGAAGATCGGGGGACCCTCACAGATACGCAGTATTTT.

The gene calls are TRBV27 and TRBJ1-5; tentative D call: TRBD1 (5 bases). V gave up 2 bases and J gave up 1 base, with 9 bases separating them. Germline CDR1 and CDR2: MNHEY and SMNVEV (reference sequence). CDR3 length equals 15 residues. CDR3 sequence (DNA): TGTGCCAGCAGTTTACAGGGCTTCAGCAATCAGCCCCAGCATTTT. Translation gives CASSLQGFSNQPQHF.

This clone was seen a single time. J is TRBJ1-1 and V is TRBV18; D unresolved. Trimming removed 2 bases at V and 4 bases at J, with 11 bases between. Per germline, CDR1 KGHSH and CDR2 LQKENI. CDR3 length equals 14 residues. This chain's CDR3 is CASSPSELGTEAFF. The CDR3 coding sequence is TGTGCCAGCTCACCATCGGAGTTGGGCACTGAAGCTTTCTTT.

The rearrangement uses TRBV27 and TRBJ1-1, with 7 bases matching TRBD1. The V gene end was trimmed by 3 bases and the J gene end by 1 base; junction bases not matched to a gene: 5. This CDR3 region has 15 residues. Germline V gene lookup returns CDR1 MNHEY and CDR2 SMNVEV (reference sequence). CDR3 in amino acids: CASSFLDRRNTEAFF. The CDR3 DNA follows: TGTGCCAGCAGTTTCTTGGACAGGAGGAACACTGAAGCTTTCTTT.

The V and J genes are TRBV30 and TRBJ2-5; 9 nucleotides line up with TRBD2. This CDR3 is built from 16 residues. In germline, CDR1 is GTSNPN, CDR2 SVGIG (reference sequence). V was pared by 0 bases and J by 5 bases, with 10 bases of the junction left unmatched. Here the CDR3 DNA reads TGTGCCTGGAGTGTCGACTCGGCTAGCGGGATGGAGACCCAGTACTTC. This encodes CAWSVDSASGMETQYF.

The genes are TRBV5-6 and TRBJ1-2; the match to TRBD1 covers 10 bases. The CDR3 totals 14 residues. Germline loops: CDR1 SGHDT, CDR2 YYEEEE. V was clipped by 4 bases and J by 8 bases; unmatched bases: 8. CDR3 amino acids: CASSRRDRGGGYTF. The CDR3 nucleotides are TGTGCCAGCAGCCGCCGGGACAGGGGTGGGGGCTACACCTTC. The full variable domain, completed using reference TRBV5-6 and TRBJ1-2, is DAGVTQSPTHLIKTRGQQVTLRCSPKSGHDTVSWYQQALGQGPQFIFQYYEEEERQRGNFPDRFSGHQFPNYSSELNVNALLLGDSALYLCASSRRDRGGGYTFGSGTRLTVV.

This clone has a single count. The CDR3 is CSVRGSHRLGNTEAFF. Here the CDR3 DNA reads TGCAGCGTGCGAGGCAGCCACCGCTTAGGGAACACTGAAGCTTTCTTT. The rearrangement joins TRBV29-1 to TRBJ1-1; D is unclear. The CDR3 has 16 amino acids. V gave up 6 bases and J gave up 1 base, with 21 bases separating them. Germline values: CDR1 SQVTM, CDR2 ANQGSEA. Full variable domain (outside the CDR3, taken from reference TRBV29-1 and TRBJ1-1): SAVISQKPSRDICQRGTSLTIQCQVDSQVTMMFWYRQQPGQSLTLIATANQGSEATYESGFVIDKFPISRPNLTFSTLTVSNMSPEDSSIYLCSVRGSHRLGNTEAFFGQGTRLTVV.

V and J are TRBV28 and TRBJ1-4, with 10 positions matching TRBD1. Per germline, CDR1 MDHEN and CDR2 SYDVKM. The V and J ends lost 5 bases and 8 bases, in that order; junction bases with no gene match: 5. The CDR3 runs 14 residues. The CDR3 is CASSGTGAGEKLFF. CDR3 in DNA: TGTGCCAGCAGTGGGACAGGGGCGGGGGAAAAACTGTTTTTT. The full variable domain, rest sourced from reference TRBV28 and TRBJ1-4, is DVKVTQSSRYLVKRTGEKVFLECVQDMDHENMFWYRQDPGLGLRLIYFSYDVKMKEKGDIPEGYSVSREKKERFSLILESASTNQTSMYLCASSGTGAGEKLFFGSGTQLSVL.

In its sample, this clone was seen once. The V gene is TRBV28, the J gene TRBJ2-6; 13 bases line up with TRBD2. The CDR3 is 19 residues long. Germline CDR1 reads MDHEN; CDR2 reads SYDVKM. Unmatched junction bases numbered 7, after V lost 5 bases and J lost 0 bases. The CDR3 nucleotides read TGTGCCAGCAGTCCCGGGACTAGCGGGACCTTCTCTGGGGCCAACGTCCTGACTTTC. Its protein is CASSPGTSGTFSGANVLTF.